This T cell receptor (beta chain) was documented in a study of T cell repertoires in cytomegalovirus infection. Study-level information: CMV infection and matching HLA type were both indicated by public TCR beta signatures.

A single record per CDR3 protein comes from TCRdb applying MiXCR to the reads. The table shows hundreds of thousands of distinct CDR3 sequences, with around a sixth occurring only once. Findings and caveats of the study: In two of eight donors, the top clonotype was HLA-C-restricted CMV-specific. Cumulated frequencies of public TCR beta families served to identify carriers of CMV plus the relevant HLA.

The CDR3 loop spans 14 amino acids. V was trimmed by 3 bases and J by 2 bases, leaving 10 bases between them. Germline CDR1 and CDR2: MNHEY and SVGEGT. In the case of this clonotype: What it binds is not known.

The sequencing input was PBMCs. The clonotype was recovered from a human donor in good health (CMV status not recorded). Some clones in this sample may be carry-over from other donors' samples. The rearrangement joins TRBV6-2 or TRBV6-3 to TRBJ2-5, with a tentative D call TRBD1 (5 bases). This CDR3 reads CASSYTGGQETQYF. CDR3 nucleotide sequence: TGTGCCAGCAGTTATACAGGTGGACAAGAGACCCAGTACTTC.